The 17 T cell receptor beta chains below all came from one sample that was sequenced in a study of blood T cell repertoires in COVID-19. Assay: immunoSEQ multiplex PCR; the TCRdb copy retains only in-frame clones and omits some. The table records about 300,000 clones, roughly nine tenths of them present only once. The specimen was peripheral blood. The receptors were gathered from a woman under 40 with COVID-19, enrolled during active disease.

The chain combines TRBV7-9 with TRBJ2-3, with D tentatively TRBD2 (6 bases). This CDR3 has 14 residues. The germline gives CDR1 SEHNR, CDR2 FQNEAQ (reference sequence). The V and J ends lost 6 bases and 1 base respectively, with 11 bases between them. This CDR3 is CASSRSGGTDTQYF. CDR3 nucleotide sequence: TGTGCCAGCAGTAGATCGGGGGGCACAGATACGCAGTATTTT. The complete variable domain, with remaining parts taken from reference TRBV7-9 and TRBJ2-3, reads DTGVSQNPRHKITKRGQNVTFRCDPISEHNRLYWYRQTLGQGPEFLTYFQNEAQLEKSRLLSDRFSAERPKGSFSTLEIQRTEQGDSAMYLCASSRSGGTDTQYFGPGTRLTVL.

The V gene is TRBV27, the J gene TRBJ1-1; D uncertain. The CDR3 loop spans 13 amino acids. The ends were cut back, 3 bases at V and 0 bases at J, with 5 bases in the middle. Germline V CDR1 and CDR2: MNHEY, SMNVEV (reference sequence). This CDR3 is CASSFHLNTEAFF. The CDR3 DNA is TGTGCCAGCAGTTTTCACTTGAACACTGAAGCTTTCTTT.

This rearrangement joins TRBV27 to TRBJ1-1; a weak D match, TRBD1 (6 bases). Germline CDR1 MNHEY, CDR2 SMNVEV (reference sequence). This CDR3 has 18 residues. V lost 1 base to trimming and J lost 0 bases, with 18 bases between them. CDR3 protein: CASSLLLLGGHVNTEAFF. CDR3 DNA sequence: TGTGCCAGCAGTTTATTACTTTTGGGGGGGCACGTGAACACTGAAGCTTTCTTT.

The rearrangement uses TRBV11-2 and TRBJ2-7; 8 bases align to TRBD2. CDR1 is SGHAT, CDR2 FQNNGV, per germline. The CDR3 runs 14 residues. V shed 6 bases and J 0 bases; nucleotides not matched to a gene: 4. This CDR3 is CASRKRGSSYEQYF. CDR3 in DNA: TGTGCCAGCAGAAAGCGGGGGAGCTCCTACGAGCAGTACTTC.

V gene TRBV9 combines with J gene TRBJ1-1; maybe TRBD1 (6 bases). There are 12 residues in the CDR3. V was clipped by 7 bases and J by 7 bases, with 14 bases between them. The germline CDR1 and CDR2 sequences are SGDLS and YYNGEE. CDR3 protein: CASGTTGFEAFF. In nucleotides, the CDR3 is TGTGCCAGCGGAACTACAGGGTTTGAAGCTTTCTTT.

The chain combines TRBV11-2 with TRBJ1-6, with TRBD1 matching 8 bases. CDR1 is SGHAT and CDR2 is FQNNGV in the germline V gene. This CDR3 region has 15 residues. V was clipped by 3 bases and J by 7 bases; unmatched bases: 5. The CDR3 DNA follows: TGTGCCAGCAGCTTTGGACAGGGTGTGAATTCACCCCTCCACTTT. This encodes CASSFGQGVNSPLHF.

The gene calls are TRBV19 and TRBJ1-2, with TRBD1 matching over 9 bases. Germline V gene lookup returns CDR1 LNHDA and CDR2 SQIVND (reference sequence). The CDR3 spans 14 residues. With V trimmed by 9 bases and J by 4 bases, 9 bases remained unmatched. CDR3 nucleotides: TGTGCCAGCACAACAGGGGGCTCAGGCTATGGCTACACCTTC. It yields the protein CASTTGGSGYGYTF.

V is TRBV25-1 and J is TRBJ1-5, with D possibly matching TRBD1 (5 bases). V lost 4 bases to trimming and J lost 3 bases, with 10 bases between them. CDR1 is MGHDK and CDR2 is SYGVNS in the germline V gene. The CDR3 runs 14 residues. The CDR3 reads CASSGGTYNQPQHF. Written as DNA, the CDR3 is TGTGCCAGCAGTGGCGGGACCTACAATCAGCCCCAGCATTTT.

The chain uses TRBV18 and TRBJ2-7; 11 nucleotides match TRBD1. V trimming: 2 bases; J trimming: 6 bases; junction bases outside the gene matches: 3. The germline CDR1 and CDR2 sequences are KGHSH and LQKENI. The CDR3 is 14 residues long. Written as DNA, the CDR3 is TGTGCCAGCTCACCAGGGACAGGGGGGCGCGAGCAGTACTTC. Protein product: CASSPGTGGREQYF.

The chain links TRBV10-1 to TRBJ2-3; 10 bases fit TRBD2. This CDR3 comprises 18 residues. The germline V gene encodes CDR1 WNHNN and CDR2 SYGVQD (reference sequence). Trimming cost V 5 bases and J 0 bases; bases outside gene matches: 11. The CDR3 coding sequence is TGCGCCAGCAGTCGACTGCCTGTACTAGCGGGGAGCACAGATACGCAGTATTTT. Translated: CASSRLPVLAGSTDTQYF.

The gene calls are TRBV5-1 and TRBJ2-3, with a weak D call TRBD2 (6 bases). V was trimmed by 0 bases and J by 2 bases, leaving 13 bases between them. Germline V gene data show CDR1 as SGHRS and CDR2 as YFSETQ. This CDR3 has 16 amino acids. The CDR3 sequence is CASSLELIAATDTQYF. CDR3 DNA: TGCGCCAGCAGCTTGGAGCTAATAGCGGCCACAGATACGCAGTATTTT.

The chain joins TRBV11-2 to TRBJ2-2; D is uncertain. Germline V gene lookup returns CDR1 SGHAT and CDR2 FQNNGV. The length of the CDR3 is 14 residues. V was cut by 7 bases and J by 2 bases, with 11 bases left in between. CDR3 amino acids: CASTQLLNTGELFF. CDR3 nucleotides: TGTGCCAGCACGCAACTCCTAAACACCGGGGAGCTGTTTTTT.

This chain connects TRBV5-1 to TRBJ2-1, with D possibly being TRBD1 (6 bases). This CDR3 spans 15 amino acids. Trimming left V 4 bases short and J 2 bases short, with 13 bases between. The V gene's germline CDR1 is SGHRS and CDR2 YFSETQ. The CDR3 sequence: CASSPGRDTYNEQFF. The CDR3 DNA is TGCGCCAGCAGCCCGGGAAGGGACACCTACAATGAGCAGTTCTTC.

This chain's CDR3 is CASSLGVDRGITYEQYF. CDR3 in DNA: TGTGCCAGCAGCTTGGGGGTAGACAGGGGAATCACCTACGAGCAGTACTTC. The gene calls are TRBV5-5 and TRBJ2-7, with TRBD1 matching over 8 bases. This CDR3 has 17 amino acids. Germline values: CDR1 SGHKS, CDR2 YYEKEE (reference sequence). V dropped 0 bases and J dropped 2; count of bases not matched to a gene: 10.

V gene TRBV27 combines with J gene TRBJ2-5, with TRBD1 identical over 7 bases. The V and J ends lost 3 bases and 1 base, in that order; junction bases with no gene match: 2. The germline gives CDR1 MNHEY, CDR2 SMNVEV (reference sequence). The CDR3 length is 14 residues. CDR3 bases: TGTGCCAGCAGTTTGGCAGGGGGCCAAGAGACCCAGTACTTC. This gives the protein CASSLAGGQETQYF.

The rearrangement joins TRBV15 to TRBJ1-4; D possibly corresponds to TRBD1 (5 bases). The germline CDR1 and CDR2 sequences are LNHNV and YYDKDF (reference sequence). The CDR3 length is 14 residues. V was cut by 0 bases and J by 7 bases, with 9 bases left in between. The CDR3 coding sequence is TGTGCCACCAGCAGAGATAGCGGGGGTGAAAAACTGTTTTTT. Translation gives CATSRDSGGEKLFF.

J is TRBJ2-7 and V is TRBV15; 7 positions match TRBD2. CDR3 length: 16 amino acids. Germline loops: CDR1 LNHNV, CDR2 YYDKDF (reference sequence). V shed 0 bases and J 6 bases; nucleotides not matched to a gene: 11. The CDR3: CATSRDRGTTGGEQYF. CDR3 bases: TGTGCCACCAGCAGAGATCGGGGGACTACGGGTGGCGAGCAGTACTTC.